Described below is a single T cell receptor beta chain sequence and its context. Its recognized antigen is unknown. Base qualities are missing; no much larger clone stands one base away. V lost 4 bases and J lost 7 bases; the stretch between them is 13 bases long. The germline V gene (reference sequence) supplies CDR1 GTSNPN and CDR2 SVGIG. From its cysteine to its phenylalanine, the CDR3 spans 13 amino acids. CDR3 DNA is the only sequence kept; it has 39 bases, read in frame from the first base. The method was the immunoSEQ multiplex PCR assay. RNA was extracted from all samples and reverse transcribed into cDNA, which served as template for TCR sequencing. SuperScript III was used for first-strand cDNA synthesis, primed with a 2:1 mix of oligo-dT and random hexamers. A synthetic immune receptor repertoire was used to assess amplification bias, and residual bias was removed computationally. Per the source publication's procedure: After raw reads were preprocessed to remove errors, the CDR3 was defined following IMGT conventions as running from the conserved cysteine to phenylalanine. Clonality was computed as 1 minus the Shannon entropy, with the entropy normalized by log2 of the number of productive unique TCRs. Whether scalp clones were CD4 or CD8 was inferred by matching scalp TCRbeta sequences against CD4 and CD8 repertoires sorted from blood. TCRdb re-hosts the immuneACCESS table, in-frame sequences only. Its copies lack some clones; in the studies checked, an unresolved V gene accounts for under half of them, and the cause for the rest is not known. The DNA was the basis for D and trimming; V, J and clone size are from that table. This sample has approximately 280,000 clones in its table, and 58% of those were observed once. The ten largest clones take up less than 2% of the sample.

According to the study, the label for this sample's time point signals: around 26 weeks on oral tofacitinib. This specimen's treatment or condition label, interpreted: oral pan-JAK inhibitor, 5-10 mg twice daily. Lesional scalp punch biopsies and peripheral blood were obtained from alopecia areata patients. PBMCs were isolated by density centrifugation and stained for CD3, CD4 and CD8, after which CD4+ and CD8+ T cells were sorted on a FACSAria. The data stem from a study of CD8+ T cells in alopecia areata (dated by TCRdb to the late 2010s). As for the study more broadly: Treated patients were enrolled in an open-label pilot trial of oral tofacitinib at 5 to 10 mg twice daily for moderate-to-severe alopecia areata. Patients received tofacitinib for 6 to 18 months and were then followed off drug for 6 months to check for delayed response and recurrence. The SALT score, which quantifies the percentage of affected scalp surface area, was used to measure disease severity in treated patients. To study T cell clonal expansion in alopecia areata, the researchers applied high-throughput TCRbeta sequencing to both the C3H/HeJ mouse model and human patients. On the human side, TCRbeta sequencing was run on scalp tissue and on sorted CD4+ and CD8+ peripheral blood T cells from healthy controls and from alopecia areata patients with either patchy or totalis/universalis disease. Tofacitinib-treated patients had biopsies at baseline and at 4 and 24 weeks of treatment, with a later scalp biopsy in several patients. Scalp clonality was compared among normal scalp (n=4), patchy alopecia areata scalp (n=8), and alopecia totalis/universalis scalp (n=8). RNA was obtained with the PAXgene miRNA kit for fixed scalp, the miRNeasy kit for PBMCs, and the RNeasy kit for mouse skin. TCRbeta CDR3 regions were amplified by immunoSEQ multiplex PCR with 35 Vbeta forward and 13 Jbeta reverse primers.

Findings and caveats that apply to the study as a whole: Resident alphabeta T cells in normal human skin are also sequenced, complicating scalp TCR repertoire analysis, unlike mouse skin dominated by gammadelta T cells. Because the treated cohort was small and had only one nonresponder, larger studies are needed to examine links between baseline CD8+ expansion and response. Scalp clonality and the number of expanded CD8+ clones among the top 100 scalp clones were significantly decreased by tofacitinib. Compared with normal scalp, lesional scalp, particularly in alopecia totalis/universalis, had higher clonality and more expanded CD8+ clones, which suggests antigenic drive. Compared with mice, TCR sequences shared between patients were less clear, possibly partly because of HLA diversity across the patient population. During tofacitinib treatment, many expanded lesional clones stuck around in both scalp and blood, and this persistence may partly explain why relapse happens after treatment is stopped.

The sequencing here drew on CD4+ T cells sorted from blood, taken at week 24, from a patient treated with tofacitinib. This chain joins TRBV30 to TRBJ1-4; the best D guess is TRBD1, with 5 bases matching. This sequence was found in a human donor with alopecia areata. The DNA is TGTGCCTGGAAGGGGCAGGGAGGTGAAAAACTGTTTTTT. This is translated as CAWKGQGGEKLFF.